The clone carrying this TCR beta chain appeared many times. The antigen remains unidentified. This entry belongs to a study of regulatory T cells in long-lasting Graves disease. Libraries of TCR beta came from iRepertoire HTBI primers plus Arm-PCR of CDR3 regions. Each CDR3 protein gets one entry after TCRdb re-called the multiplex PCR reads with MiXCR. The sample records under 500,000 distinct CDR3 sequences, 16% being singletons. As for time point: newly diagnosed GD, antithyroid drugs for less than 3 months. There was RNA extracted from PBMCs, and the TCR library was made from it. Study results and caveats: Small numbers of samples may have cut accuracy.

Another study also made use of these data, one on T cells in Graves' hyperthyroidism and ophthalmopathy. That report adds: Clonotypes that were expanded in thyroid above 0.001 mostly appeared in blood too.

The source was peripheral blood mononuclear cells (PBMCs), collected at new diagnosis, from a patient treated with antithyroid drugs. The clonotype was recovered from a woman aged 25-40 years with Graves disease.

CDR3 loop: CASSLRSSQWGNEQFF. DNA for the CDR3: TGTGCCAGCAGCTTAAGGTCTTCGCAGTGGGGCAATGAGCAGTTCTTC. The chain uses TRBV7-2 and TRBJ2-1; D uncertain. The CDR3 consists of 16 residues. CDR1 is SGHTA, CDR2 FQGNSA, per germline. V lost 2 bases and J lost 6, with 17 bases in between.